The subject of this entry is one T cell receptor beta chain. This CDR3 is 14 amino acids long. CDR1 GTSNPN and CDR2 SVGIG come from the germline V gene (reference sequence). V shed 4 bases and J shed 2 bases, with 11 bases lying between them. This sample is drawn from a study of OX40 agonist ivuxolimab in advanced cancers. Across the whole study: Dose-escalation patients were diagnosed with hepatocellular carcinoma, melanoma, renal cell cancer or head and neck cancer. Among those enrolled, mean age was about 62 years (range about 20 to 79) and 70% to 85% were male. Prior anti-PD-1, anti-PD-L1 or anti-CTLA-4 therapy was allowed; approximately 41% had some. Partial responses were observed in three patients, of whom one had hepatocellular carcinoma and two had cutaneous melanoma.

The repertoire was sequenced with immunoSEQ multiplex PCR; TCRdb's copy has only in-frame clones and lacks some. Here the sample spans nearly 110,000 clones, just over 90% being singletons. The specimen comprised CD4+ or CD8+ T cells sorted from blood, sampled in a trial of the OX40 agonist ivuxolimab. This receptor was obtained from an adult with an advanced solid tumor such as melanoma, head and neck, liver or kidney cancer. The chain has TRBV30 and TRBJ2-2; D remains ambiguous. The CDR3 reads CAWTGTRNTGELFF. The CDR3 coding sequence is TGTGCCTGGACAGGTACTCGAAACACCGGGGAGCTGTTTTTT.